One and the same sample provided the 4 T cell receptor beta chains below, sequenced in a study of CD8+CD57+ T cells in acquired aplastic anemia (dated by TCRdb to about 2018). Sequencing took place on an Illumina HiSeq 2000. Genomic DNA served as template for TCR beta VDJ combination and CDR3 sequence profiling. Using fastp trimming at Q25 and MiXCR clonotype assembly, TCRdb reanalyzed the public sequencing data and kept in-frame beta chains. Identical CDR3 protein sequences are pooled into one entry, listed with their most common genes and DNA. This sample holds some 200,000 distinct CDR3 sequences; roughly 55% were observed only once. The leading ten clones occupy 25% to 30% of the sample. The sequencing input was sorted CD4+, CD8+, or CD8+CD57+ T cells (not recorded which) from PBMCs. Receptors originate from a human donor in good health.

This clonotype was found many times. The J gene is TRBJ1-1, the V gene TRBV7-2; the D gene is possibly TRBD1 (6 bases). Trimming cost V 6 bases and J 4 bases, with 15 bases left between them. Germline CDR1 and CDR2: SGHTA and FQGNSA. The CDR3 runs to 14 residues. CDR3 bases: TGTGCCAGCAGGGGGTTAGGGGGATTCACTGAAGCTTTCTTT. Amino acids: CASRGLGGFTEAFF.

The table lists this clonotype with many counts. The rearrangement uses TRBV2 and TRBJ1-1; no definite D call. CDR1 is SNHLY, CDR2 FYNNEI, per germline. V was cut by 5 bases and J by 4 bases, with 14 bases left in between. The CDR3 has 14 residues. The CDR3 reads CASSQVDGSTEAFF. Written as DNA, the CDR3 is TGTGCCAGCAGTCAGGTGGACGGGAGCACTGAAGCTTTCTTT.

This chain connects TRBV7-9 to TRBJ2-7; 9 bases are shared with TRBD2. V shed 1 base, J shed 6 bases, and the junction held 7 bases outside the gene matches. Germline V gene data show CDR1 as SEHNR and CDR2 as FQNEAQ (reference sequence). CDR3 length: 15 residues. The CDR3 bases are TGTGCCAGCAGCTTAGTAGTAGCGGGAGAGCCCGAGCAGTACTTC. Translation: CASSLVVAGEPEQYF.

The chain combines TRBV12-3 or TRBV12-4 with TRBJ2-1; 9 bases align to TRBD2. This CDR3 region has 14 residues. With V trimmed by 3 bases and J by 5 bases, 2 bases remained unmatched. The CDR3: CASSLTSGHNEQFF. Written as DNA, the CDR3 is TGTGCCAGCAGTTTGACTAGCGGACACAATGAGCAGTTCTTC.